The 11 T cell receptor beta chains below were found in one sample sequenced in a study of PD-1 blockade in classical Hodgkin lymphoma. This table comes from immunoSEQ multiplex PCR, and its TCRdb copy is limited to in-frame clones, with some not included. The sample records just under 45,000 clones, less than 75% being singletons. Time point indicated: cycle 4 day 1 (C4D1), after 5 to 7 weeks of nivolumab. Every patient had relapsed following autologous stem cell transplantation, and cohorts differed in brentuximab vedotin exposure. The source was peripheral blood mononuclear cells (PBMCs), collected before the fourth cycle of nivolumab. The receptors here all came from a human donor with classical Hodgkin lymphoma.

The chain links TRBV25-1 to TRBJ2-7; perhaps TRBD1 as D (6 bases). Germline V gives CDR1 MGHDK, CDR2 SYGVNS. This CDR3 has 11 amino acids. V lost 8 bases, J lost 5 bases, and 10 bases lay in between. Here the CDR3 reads CASQGFHEQYF. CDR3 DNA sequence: TGTGCCAGCCAGGGGTTCCACGAGCAGTACTTC.

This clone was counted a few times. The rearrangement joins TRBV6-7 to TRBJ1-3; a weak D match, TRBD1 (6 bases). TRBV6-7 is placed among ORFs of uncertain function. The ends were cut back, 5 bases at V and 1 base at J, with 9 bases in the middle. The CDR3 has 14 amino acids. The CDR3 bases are TGTGCCAGCAGTCACGGGACATCTGGAAACACCATATATTTT. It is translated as CASSHGTSGNTIYF.

The CDR3, as DNA: TGCGCCAGTTCCTACTCTGGAAACACCATATATTTT. Amino acid sequence: CASSYSGNTIYF. The chain couples TRBV5-1 to TRBJ1-3; D unclear. The V gene's germline CDR1 is SGHRS and CDR2 YFSETQ. The CDR3 contains 12 residues. Trimming removed 8 bases at V and 0 bases at J, with 6 bases between. The complete variable domain, with remaining parts taken from reference TRBV5-1 and TRBJ1-3, reads KAGVTQTPRYLIKTRGQQVTLSCSPISGHRSVSWYQQTPGQGLQFLFEYFSETQRNKGNFPGRFSGRQFSNSRSEMNVSTLELGDSALYLCASSYSGNTIYFGEGSWLTVV.

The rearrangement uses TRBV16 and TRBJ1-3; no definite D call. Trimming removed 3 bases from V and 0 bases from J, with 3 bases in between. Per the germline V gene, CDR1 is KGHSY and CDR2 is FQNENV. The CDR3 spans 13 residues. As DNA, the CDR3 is TGTGCCAGCAGCCAGAACTCTGGAAACACCATATATTTT. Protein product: CASSQNSGNTIYF. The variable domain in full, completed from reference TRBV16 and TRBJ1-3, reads GEEVAQTPKHLVRGEGQKAKLYCAPIKGHSYVFWYQQVLKNEFKFLISFQNENVFDETGMPKERFSAKCLPNSPCSLEIQATKLEDSAVYFCASSQNSGNTIYFGEGSWLTVV.

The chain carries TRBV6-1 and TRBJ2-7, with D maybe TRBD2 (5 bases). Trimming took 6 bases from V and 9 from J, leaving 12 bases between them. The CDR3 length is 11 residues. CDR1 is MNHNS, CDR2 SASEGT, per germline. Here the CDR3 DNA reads TGTGCCAGCAGCTCGGGGTCGTTGCAGTACTTC. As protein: CASSSGSLQYF.

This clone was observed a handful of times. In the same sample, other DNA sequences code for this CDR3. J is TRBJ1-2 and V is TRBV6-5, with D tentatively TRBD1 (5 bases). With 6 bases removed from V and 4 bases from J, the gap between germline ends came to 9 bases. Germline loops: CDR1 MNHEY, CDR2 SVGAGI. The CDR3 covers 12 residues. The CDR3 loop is CASRGRGYGYTF. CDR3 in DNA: TGTGCCAGCAGGGGGCGCGGCTATGGCTACACCTTC.

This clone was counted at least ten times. CDR3 DNA sequence: TGTGCCAGCACTCGGGCGGGAGACTACACCTTC. The encoded protein is CASTRAGDYTF. This chain connects TRBV6-6 to TRBJ1-2; the D is unclear. V lost 7 bases and J 10 bases, leaving 13 bases between the germline ends. CDR3 size: 11 residues. From germline, CDR1 is MNHNY and CDR2 SVGAGI (reference sequence).

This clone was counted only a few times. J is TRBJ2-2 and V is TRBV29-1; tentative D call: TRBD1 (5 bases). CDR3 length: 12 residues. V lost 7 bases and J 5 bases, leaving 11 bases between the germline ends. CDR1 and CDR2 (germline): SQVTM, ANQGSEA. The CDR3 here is CSALGQTGELFF. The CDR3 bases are TGCAGCGCCCTAGGACAAACCGGGGAGCTGTTTTTT.

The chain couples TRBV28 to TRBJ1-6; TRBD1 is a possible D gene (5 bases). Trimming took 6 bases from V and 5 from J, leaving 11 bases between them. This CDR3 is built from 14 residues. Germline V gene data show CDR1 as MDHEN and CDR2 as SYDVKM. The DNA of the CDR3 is TGTGCCAGCAGAGGGGCCCTGAATAATTCACCCCTCCACTTT. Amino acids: CASRGALNNSPLHF.

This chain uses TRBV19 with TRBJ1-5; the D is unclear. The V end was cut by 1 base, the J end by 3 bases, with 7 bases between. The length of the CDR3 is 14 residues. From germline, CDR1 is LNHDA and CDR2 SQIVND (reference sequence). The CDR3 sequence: CASSIVVDNQPQHF. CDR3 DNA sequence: TGTGCCAGTAGTATAGTGGTCGACAATCAGCCCCAGCATTTT.

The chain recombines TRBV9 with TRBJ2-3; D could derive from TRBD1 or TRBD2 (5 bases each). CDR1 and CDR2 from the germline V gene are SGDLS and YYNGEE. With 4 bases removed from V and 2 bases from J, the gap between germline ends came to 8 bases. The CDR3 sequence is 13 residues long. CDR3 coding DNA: TGTGCCAGCAGCAGGGACCTCACAGATACGCAGTATTTT. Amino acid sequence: CASSRDLTDTQYF.